This passage covers 28 T cell receptor beta chains from one sample sequenced in a study of T cells expressing NK-cell markers. TCRdb re-called the 5' RACE reads, yielding one record per CDR3 amino acid sequence without DNA. The listing records some 500,000 distinct CDR3 sequences. Specimen: blood T cells: a sorted CD56 or NKG2C T cell subset, CD4+ or CD8+ T cells, or bulk PBMC T cells (not recorded which). The receptors stem from a woman between 45 and 65 years old in good health.

This chain connects TRBV5-1 to TRBJ2-1; checking the TCRdb D call of TRBD1 is not possible without DNA. The CDR3 totals 17 residues. Germline CDR1 is SGHRS and CDR2 is YFSETQ. CDR3 amino acids: CASSLKDRGPFYNEQFF.

The rearrangement joins TRBV6-5 to TRBJ2-5; with no DNA, the TCRdb D assignment of TRBD2 cannot be verified. The CDR3 runs 16 residues. Germline CDR1 MNHEY, CDR2 SVGAGI. The CDR3 here is CASSYSGQGLGETQYF.

The chain is built from TRBV20-1 and TRBJ2-5. From germline, CDR1 is DFQATT and CDR2 SNEGSKA (reference sequence). The CDR3 spans 13 residues. The CDR3 sequence is CSARDRAQETQYF.

This sequence joins TRBV27 and TRBJ2-7; no DNA is available, so the TRBD1 call from TCRdb remains unchecked. The CDR3 is 14 residues long. Germline V gene sequence: CDR1 MNHEY, CDR2 SMNVEV (reference sequence). Here the CDR3 reads CASRGQGDAYEQYF.

The rearrangement links TRBV29-1 to TRBJ2-3. Germline lookup yields CDR1 SQVTM and CDR2 ANQGSEA. The CDR3 has 16 residues. The CDR3 loop is CSVEERRQFDTDTQYF.

V usage is TRBV19 and J usage is TRBJ1-2; the D call from TCRdb, TRBD1, cannot be confirmed without DNA. The CDR3 sequence is 15 residues long. Germline V gives CDR1 LNHDA, CDR2 SQIVND (reference sequence). The CDR3 reads CASTPGRPTNYGYTF. Looking up the rest from reference TRBV19 and TRBJ1-2 gives the full variable domain: DGGITQSPKYLFRKEGQNVTLSCEQNLNHDAMYWYRQDPGQGLRLIYYSQIVNDFQKGDIAEGYSVSREKKESFPLTVTSAQKNPTAFYLCASTPGRPTNYGYTFGSGTRLTVV.

The chain couples TRBV7-9 to TRBJ2-2. Looked up from germline, CDR1 is SEHNR and CDR2 is FQNEAQ (reference sequence). CDR3 length: 13 amino acids. The chain's CDR3 is CASRLMNTGELFF.

V gene TRBV20-1 combines with J gene TRBJ2-5. In germline, CDR1 is DFQATT, CDR2 SNEGSKA (reference sequence). The CDR3 extends over 14 amino acids. The CDR3: CSVDSDAERRTQYF.

This chain links TRBV20-1 with TRBJ1-2; absent DNA, TCRdb's TRBD1 call cannot be checked. The CDR3 runs to 15 residues. Germline V gene sequence: CDR1 DFQATT, CDR2 SNEGSKA (reference sequence). CDR3 residues: CSAPPSPYSTYGYTF.

The chain couples TRBV5-1 to TRBJ2-1; TCRdb's D call of TRBD1 is untestable without DNA. Germline values: CDR1 SGHRS, CDR2 YFSETQ. The CDR3 extends over 16 amino acids. The CDR3 sequence is CASGFRKGALNNEQFF.

The chain recombines TRBV14 with TRBJ1-2; no DNA is available, so the TRBD1 call from TCRdb remains unchecked. CDR3 length equals 12 residues. Per germline, CDR1 SGHDN and CDR2 FVKESK. This chain's CDR3 is CASSRTGRSYTF.

The chain uses TRBV5-1 and TRBJ2-7; TCRdb calls TRBD2, which cannot be checked without DNA. CDR3 length equals 18 residues. Germline V gene data show CDR1 as SGHRS and CDR2 as YFSETQ. The CDR3 region is CASSLLGSSIGSSYEQYF.

The chain combines TRBV12-5 with TRBJ2-1; checking the TCRdb D call of TRBD2 is not possible without DNA. This CDR3 is built from 15 residues. Germline CDR1 is LGHNT and CDR2 is FRNRAP. CDR3 amino acids: CASGLGDFNRNEQFF. Supplemented by reference TRBV12-5 and TRBJ2-1, the full variable domain reads DARVTQTPRHKVTEMGQEVTMRCQPILGHNTVFWYRQTMMQGLELLAYFRNRAPLDDSGMPKDRFSAEMPDATLATLKIQPSEPRDSAVYFCASGLGDFNRNEQFFGPGTRLTVL.

V gene TRBV4-2 combines with J gene TRBJ2-1; without DNA, the TCRdb call of TRBD2 cannot be checked. The CDR3 has 19 amino acids. Germline CDR1 reads LGHNA; CDR2 reads YNFKEQ. The CDR3 is CASSQGGGGSVRANAGQFF.

The CDR3 reads CATSDLGIQYF. This sequence joins TRBV24-1 and TRBJ2-4. Germline values: CDR1 KGHDR, CDR2 SFDVKD. There are 11 residues in the CDR3.

This chain uses TRBV12-3 or TRBV12-4 with TRBJ2-2. The CDR3 is 18 amino acids. The CDR3 loop reads CASSLNHPEAANTGELFF.

The genes are TRBV18 and TRBJ2-3. This CDR3 has 16 residues. From germline, CDR1 is KGHSH and CDR2 LQKENI. The CDR3 region is CASSPLRGPSTDTQYF.

The chain employs TRBV20-1 and TRBJ2-3; TCRdb reports TRBD2, a call that lacks DNA to check it against. Per germline, CDR1 DFQATT and CDR2 SNEGSKA (reference sequence). The CDR3 loop spans 13 amino acids. CDR3 region: CSATLVMGDTQYF.

The CDR3 sequence: CASRDQRGPSYEQYF. This chain joins TRBV6-6 and TRBJ2-7; lacking DNA, the TRBD2 call made by TCRdb goes unchecked. Germline-derived CDR1 and CDR2 are MNHNY and SVGAGI (reference sequence). This CDR3 is 15 amino acids long.

The J gene is TRBJ2-2, the V gene TRBV5-6; TCRdb lists TRBD1, though no DNA is available to test this call. This CDR3 contains 15 residues. Germline CDR1 reads SGHDT; CDR2 reads YYEEEE. CDR3 in amino acids: CASSLVVGPTGELFF.

The chain has TRBV24-1 and TRBJ2-3; TCRdb's D gene call, TRBD1, goes unchecked for lack of DNA. Germline CDR1 KGHDR, CDR2 SFDVKD. This CDR3 is built from 17 residues. The CDR3: CATSDWTGTGDTDTQYF.

The chain joins TRBV5-1 to TRBJ2-5; TCRdb selects TRBD2, and the lack of DNA leaves this call unchecked. The CDR3 contains 13 residues. Germline-derived CDR1 and CDR2 are SGHRS and YFSETQ. The CDR3 loop is CASSLLERETQYF.

The V and J genes are TRBV10-3 and TRBJ2-5; the TCRdb call, TRBD2, lacks DNA for checking. CDR1 is ENHRY, CDR2 SYGVKD, per germline. This CDR3 has 17 amino acids. CDR3: CAISPGLAGVNQETQYF.

This chain connects TRBV5-1 to TRBJ1-2; checking the TCRdb D call of TRBD1 is not possible without DNA. The CDR3 sequence is 15 residues long. Germline loops: CDR1 SGHRS, CDR2 YFSETQ. CDR3 loop: CASSLGQGATSGYTF.

This chain's CDR3 is CASSERNTGELFF. The V gene is TRBV25-1, the J gene TRBJ2-2. Germline CDR1 is MGHDK and CDR2 is SYGVNS. The CDR3 is made up of 13 amino acids. Based on the CDR3 plus reference TRBV25-1 and TRBJ2-2, the full variable domain is EADIYQTPRYLVIGTGKKITLECSQTMGHDKMYWYQQDPGMELHLIHYSYGVNSTEKGDLSSESTVSRIRTEHFPLTLESARPSHTSQYLCASSERNTGELFFGEGSRLTVL.

The V and J genes are TRBV5-5 and TRBJ2-6. The CDR3 length is 15 residues. Germline V lookup: CDR1 SGHKS, CDR2 YYEKEE (reference sequence). CDR3 region: CASSLDSFGANVLTF.

The V and J genes are TRBV12-5 and TRBJ1-5; TCRdb picks TRBD1, but there is no DNA to check that call. The CDR3 consists of 15 residues. Germline V gene lookup returns CDR1 LGHNT and CDR2 FRNRAP. CDR3 loop: CASGRGQSGNQPQHF.

CDR3 in amino acids: CASSTGVGYTF. The V gene is TRBV28, the J gene TRBJ1-2; as DNA is missing, the TRBD1 call by TCRdb cannot be tested. The CDR3 is 11 amino acids. Germline lookup yields CDR1 MDHEN and CDR2 SYDVKM.